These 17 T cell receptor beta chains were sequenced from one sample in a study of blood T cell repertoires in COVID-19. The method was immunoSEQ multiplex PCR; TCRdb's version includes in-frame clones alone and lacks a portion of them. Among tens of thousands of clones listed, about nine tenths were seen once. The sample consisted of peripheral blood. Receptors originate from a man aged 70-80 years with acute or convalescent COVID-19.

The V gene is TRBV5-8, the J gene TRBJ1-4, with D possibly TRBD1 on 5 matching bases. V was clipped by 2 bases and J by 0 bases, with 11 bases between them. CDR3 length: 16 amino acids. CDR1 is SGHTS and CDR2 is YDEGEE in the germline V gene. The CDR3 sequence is CASSFKGHATNEKLFF. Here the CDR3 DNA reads TGTGCCAGCAGCTTTAAGGGGCATGCAACTAATGAAAAACTGTTTTTT. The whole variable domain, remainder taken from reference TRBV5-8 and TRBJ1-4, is EAGVTQSPTHLIKTRGQQATLRCSPISGHTSVYWYQQALGLGLQFLLWYDEGEERNRGNFPPRFSGRQFPNYSSELNVNALELEDSALYLCASSFKGHATNEKLFFGSGTQLSVL.

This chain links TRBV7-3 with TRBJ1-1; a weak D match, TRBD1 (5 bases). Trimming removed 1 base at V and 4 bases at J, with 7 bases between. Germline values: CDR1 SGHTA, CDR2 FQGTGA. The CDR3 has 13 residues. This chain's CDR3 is CASSLMGGTEAFF. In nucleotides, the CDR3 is TGTGCCAGCAGCTTAATGGGGGGCACTGAAGCTTTCTTT.

The CDR3, as DNA: TGTGCCAGCTCACCACTACTAGGGACAGCTGACGAGCAGTACTTC. As protein: CASSPLLGTADEQYF. The chain carries TRBV18 and TRBJ2-7, with TRBD1 matching over 7 bases. Germline V gene sequence: CDR1 KGHSH, CDR2 LQKENI. CDR3 size: 15 residues. J was trimmed by 5 bases and V by 1 base; bases with no gene match: 8. Drawing the rest from reference TRBV18 and TRBJ2-7, the complete variable domain is NAGVMQNPRHLVRRRGQEARLRCSPMKGHSHVYWYRQLPEEGLKFMVYLQKENIIDESGMPKERFSAEFPKEGPSILRIQQVVRGDSAAYFCASSPLLGTADEQYFGPGTRLTVT.

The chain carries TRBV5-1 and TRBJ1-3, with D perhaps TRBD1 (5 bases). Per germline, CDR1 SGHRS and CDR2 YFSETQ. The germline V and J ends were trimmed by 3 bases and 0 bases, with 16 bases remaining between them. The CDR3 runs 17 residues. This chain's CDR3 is CASSSLHQGSSGNTIYF. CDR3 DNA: TGCGCCAGCAGCTCACTACACCAGGGAAGCTCTGGAAACACCATATATTTT.

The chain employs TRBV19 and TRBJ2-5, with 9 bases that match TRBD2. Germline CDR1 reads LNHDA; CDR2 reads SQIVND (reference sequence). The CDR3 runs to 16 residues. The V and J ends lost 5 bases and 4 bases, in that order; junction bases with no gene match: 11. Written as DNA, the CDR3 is TGTGCCAGTAGTGGTTGGGGGCGGGAGGGCCGAGAGACCCAGTACTTC. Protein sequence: CASSGWGREGRETQYF.

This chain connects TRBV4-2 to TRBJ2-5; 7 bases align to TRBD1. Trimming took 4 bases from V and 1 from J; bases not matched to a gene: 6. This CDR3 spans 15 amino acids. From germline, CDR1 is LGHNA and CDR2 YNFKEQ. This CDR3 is CASSPRQGPQETQYF. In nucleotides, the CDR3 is TGTGCCAGCAGCCCGCGACAGGGACCCCAAGAGACCCAGTACTTC.

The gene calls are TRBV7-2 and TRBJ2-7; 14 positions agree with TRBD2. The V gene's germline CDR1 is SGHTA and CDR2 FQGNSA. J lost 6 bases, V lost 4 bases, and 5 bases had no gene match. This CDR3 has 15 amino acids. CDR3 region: CASSSGLAGVGEQYF. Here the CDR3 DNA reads TGTGCCAGCAGCTCGGGACTAGCGGGAGTGGGCGAGCAGTACTTC. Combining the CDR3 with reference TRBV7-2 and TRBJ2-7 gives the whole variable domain GAGVSQSPSNKVTEKGKDVELRCDPISGHTALYWYRQSLGQGLEFLIYFQGNSAPDKSGLPSDRFSAERTGGSVSTLTIQRTQQEDSAVYLCASSSGLAGVGEQYFGPGTRLTVT.

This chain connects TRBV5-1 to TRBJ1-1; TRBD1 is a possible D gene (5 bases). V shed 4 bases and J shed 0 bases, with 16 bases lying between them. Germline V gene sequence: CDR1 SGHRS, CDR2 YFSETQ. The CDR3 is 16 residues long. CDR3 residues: CASSLEPTDMNTEAFF. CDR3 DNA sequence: TGCGCCAGCAGCCTAGAACCGACAGACATGAACACTGAAGCTTTCTTT.

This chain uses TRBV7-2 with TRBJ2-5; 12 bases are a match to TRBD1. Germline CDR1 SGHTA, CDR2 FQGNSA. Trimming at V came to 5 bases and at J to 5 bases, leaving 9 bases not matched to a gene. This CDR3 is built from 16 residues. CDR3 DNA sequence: TGTGCCAGCAGCGTCGCCGGGACAGGGGGCGGGGAGACCCAGTACTTC. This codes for CASSVAGTGGGETQYF.

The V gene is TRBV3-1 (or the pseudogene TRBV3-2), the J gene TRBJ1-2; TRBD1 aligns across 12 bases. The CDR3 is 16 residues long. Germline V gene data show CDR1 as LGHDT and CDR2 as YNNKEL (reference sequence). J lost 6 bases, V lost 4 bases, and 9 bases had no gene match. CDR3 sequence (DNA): TGTGCCAGCAGCCCTAACCCGGGACAGGGGGCGGATGGCTACACCTTC. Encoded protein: CASSPNPGQGADGYTF.

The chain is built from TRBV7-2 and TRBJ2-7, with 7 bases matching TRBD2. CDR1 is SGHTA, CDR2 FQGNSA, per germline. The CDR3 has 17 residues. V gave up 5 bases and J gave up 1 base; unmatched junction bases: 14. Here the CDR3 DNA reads TGTGCCAGCAGCCCCCCCCTGCCTAGCGGACTTTCCTACGAGCAGTACTTC. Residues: CASSPPLPSGLSYEQYF.

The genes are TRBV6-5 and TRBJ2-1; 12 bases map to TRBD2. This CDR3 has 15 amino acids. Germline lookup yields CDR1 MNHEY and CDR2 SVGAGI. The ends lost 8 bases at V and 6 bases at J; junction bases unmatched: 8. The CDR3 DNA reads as TGTGCCAGCGGACCTAGCGGGAGGGGTCGCAATGAGCAGTTCTTC. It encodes CASGPSGRGRNEQFF.

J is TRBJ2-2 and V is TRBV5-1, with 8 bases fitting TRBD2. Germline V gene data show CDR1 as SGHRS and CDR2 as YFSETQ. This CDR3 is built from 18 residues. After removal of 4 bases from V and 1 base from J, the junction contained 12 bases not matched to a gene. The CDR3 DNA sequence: TGCGCCAGCAGCCACCGACTTATTAGCGGGAAGAACACCGGGGAGCTGTTTTTT. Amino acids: CASSHRLISGKNTGELFF.

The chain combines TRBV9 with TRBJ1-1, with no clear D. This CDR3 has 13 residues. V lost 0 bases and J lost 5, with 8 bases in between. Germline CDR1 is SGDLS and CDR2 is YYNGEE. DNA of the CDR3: TGTGCCAGCAGCGTAGATCCGGAGACTGAAGCTTTCTTT. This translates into CASSVDPETEAFF. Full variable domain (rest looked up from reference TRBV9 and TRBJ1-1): DSGVTQTPKHLITATGQRVTLRCSPRSGDLSVYWYQQSLDQGLQFLIQYYNGEERAKGNILERFSAQQFPDLHSELNLSSLELGDSALYFCASSVDPETEAFFGQGTRLTVV.

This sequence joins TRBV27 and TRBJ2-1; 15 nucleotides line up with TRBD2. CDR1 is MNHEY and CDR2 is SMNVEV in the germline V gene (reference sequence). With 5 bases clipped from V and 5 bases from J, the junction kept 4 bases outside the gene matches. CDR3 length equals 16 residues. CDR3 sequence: CASSLGLAGGDNEQFF. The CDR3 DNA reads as TGTGCCAGCAGTCTGGGACTAGCGGGAGGCGACAATGAGCAGTTCTTC.

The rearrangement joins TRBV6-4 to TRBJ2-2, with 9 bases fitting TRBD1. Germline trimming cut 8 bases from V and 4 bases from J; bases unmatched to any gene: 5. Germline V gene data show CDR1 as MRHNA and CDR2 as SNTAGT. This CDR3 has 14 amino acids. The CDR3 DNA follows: TGTGCCAGCCGGGACAGGGCGGGCACCGGGGAGCTGTTTTTT. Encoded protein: CASRDRAGTGELFF.

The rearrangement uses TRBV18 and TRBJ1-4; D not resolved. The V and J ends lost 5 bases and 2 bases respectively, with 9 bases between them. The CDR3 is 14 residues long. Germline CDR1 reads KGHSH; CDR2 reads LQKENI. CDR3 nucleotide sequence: TGTGCCAGCTCATCTGGACTGACTAATGAAAAACTGTTTTTT. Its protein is CASSSGLTNEKLFF.